Here is one T cell receptor (beta chain) with its context. Its matching antigen is unknown. Random hexamers were used to reverse transcribe the RNA input (0.5 to 1 ug). TCRdb used MiXCR to reprocess the immunoSEQ multiplex PCR reads, holding one entry per CDR3 protein. The sample yields approximately 120,000 distinct CDR3 sequences, more than 75% seen once. This sample was included in a study of CD8 T cells in Susac syndrome. Study-wide findings and caveats: The study conceded that its TCR sequencing and HLA analysis involved relatively few individuals.

V was shortened by 5 bases and J by 2 bases, with 14 bases between the two germline ends. The CDR3 loop spans 15 amino acids. Germline V lookup: CDR1 MNHEY, CDR2 SMNVEV (reference sequence). The material sequenced was CD8+ T cells from PBMCs. The V call is TRBV27, the J call TRBJ2-3; a weak D match, TRBD1 (6 bases). The TCR comes from a human donor with multiple sclerosis. The CDR3 bases are TGTGCCAGCAGTCCCTACAGGGCTCTCACAGATACGCAGTATTTT. Translating gives CASSPYRALTDTQYF.